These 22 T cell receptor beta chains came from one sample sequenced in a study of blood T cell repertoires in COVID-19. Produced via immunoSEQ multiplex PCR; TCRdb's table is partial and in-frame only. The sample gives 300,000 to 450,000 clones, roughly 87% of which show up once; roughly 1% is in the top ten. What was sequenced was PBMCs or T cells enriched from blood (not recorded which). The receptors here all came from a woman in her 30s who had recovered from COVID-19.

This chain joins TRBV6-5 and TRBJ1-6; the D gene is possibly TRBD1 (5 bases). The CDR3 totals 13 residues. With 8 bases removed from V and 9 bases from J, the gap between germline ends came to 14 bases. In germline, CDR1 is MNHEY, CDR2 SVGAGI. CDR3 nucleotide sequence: TGTGCCAGCCGTCCAGGGCTAGGTTCACCCCTCCACTTT. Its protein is CASRPGLGSPLHF.

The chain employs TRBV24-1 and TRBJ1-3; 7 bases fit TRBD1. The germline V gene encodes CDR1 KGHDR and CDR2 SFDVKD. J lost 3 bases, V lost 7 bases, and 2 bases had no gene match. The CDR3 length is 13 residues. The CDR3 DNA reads TGTGCCACCAGCGACAGGGTTGGAAACACCATATATTTT. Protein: CATSDRVGNTIYF.

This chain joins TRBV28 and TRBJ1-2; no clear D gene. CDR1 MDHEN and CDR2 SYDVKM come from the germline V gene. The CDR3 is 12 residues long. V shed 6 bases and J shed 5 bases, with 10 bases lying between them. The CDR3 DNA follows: TGTGCCAGCAGAGGAGGGAAGTATGGCTACACCTTC. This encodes CASRGGKYGYTF.

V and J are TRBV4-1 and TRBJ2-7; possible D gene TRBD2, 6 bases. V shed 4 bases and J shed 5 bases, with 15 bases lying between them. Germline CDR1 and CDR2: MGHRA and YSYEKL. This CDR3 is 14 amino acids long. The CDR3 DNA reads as TGCGCCAGCAGCCCTAGGGAAGCGGGCGACGAGCAGTACTTC. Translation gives CASSPREAGDEQYF.

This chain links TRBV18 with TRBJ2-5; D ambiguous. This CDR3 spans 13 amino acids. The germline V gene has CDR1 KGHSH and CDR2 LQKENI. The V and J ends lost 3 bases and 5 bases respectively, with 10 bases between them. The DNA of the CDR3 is TGTGCCAGCTCACCTTTACTCAAGGAGACCCAGTACTTC. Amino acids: CASSPLLKETQYF.

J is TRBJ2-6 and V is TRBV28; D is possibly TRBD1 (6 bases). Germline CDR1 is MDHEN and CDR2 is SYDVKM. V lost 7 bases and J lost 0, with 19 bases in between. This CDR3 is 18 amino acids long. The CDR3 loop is CASTGAGTYSSGANVLTF. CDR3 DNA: TGTGCCAGCACCGGGGCCGGGACATACAGCTCTGGGGCCAACGTCCTGACTTTC.

CDR3 residues: CASSYSTERGFF. CDR3 nucleotides: TGTGCCAGCAGTTACTCGACTGAGAGAGGTTTCTTC. The chain recombines TRBV6-5 with TRBJ2-1; D is uncertain. This CDR3 is built from 12 residues. The V gene's germline CDR1 is MNHEY and CDR2 SVGAGI. The V end lost 0 bases, the J end lost 16 bases, and 13 bases lay between the germline ends.

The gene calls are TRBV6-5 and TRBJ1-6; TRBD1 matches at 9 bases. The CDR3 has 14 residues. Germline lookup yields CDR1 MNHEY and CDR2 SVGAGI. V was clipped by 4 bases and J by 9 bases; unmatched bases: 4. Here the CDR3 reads CASSSGTGRSPLHF. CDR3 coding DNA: TGTGCCAGCAGTTCCGGGACAGGGCGTTCACCCCTCCACTTT.

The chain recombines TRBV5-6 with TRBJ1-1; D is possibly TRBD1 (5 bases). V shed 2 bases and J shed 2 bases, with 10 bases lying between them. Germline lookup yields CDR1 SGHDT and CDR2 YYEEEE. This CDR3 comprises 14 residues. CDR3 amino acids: CASSFVGGNTEAFF. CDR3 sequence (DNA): TGTGCCAGCAGCTTTGTCGGGGGAAACACTGAAGCTTTCTTT.

The CDR3 spells CASSSIGGNTIYF. For the CDR3, the DNA is TGTGCCAGCAGCTCAATCGGTGGAAACACCATATATTTT. The rearrangement uses TRBV7-2 and TRBJ1-3; D unresolved. Trimming removed 4 bases from V and 3 bases from J, with 7 bases in between. CDR1 is SGHTA, CDR2 FQGNSA, per germline. This CDR3 contains 13 residues.

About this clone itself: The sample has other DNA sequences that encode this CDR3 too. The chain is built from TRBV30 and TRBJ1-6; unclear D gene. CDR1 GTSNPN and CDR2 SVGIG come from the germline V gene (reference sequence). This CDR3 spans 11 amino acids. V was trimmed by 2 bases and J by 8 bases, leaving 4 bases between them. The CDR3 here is CAWSRDSPLHF. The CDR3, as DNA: TGTGCCTGGAGTCGGGATTCACCCCTCCACTTT.

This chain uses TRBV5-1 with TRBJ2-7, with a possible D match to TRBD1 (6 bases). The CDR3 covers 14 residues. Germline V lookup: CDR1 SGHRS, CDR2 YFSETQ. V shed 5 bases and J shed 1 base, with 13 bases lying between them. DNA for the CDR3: TGCGCCAGCAGGACTCAACAGGGATCCTACGAGCAGTACTTC. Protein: CASRTQQGSYEQYF.

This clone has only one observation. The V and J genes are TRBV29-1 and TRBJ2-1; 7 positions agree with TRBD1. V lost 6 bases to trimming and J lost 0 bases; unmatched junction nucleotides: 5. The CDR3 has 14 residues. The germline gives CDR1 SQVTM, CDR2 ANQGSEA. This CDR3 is CSVLTGSSYNEQFF. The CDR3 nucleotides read TGCAGCGTCCTGACAGGGAGCTCCTACAATGAGCAGTTCTTC.

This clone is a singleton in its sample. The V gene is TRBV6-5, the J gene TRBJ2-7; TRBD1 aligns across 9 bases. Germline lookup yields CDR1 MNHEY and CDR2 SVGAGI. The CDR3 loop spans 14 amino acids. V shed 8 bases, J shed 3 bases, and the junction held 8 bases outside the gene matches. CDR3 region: CASGLGQGYYEQYF. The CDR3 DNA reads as TGTGCCAGCGGCCTCGGACAGGGGTACTACGAGCAGTACTTC.

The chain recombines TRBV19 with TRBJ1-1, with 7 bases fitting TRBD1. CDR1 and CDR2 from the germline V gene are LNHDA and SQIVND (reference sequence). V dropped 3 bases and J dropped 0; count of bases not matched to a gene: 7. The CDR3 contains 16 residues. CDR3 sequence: CASSISAGGMNTEAFF. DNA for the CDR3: TGTGCCAGTAGTATCTCGGCAGGGGGAATGAACACTGAAGCTTTCTTT.

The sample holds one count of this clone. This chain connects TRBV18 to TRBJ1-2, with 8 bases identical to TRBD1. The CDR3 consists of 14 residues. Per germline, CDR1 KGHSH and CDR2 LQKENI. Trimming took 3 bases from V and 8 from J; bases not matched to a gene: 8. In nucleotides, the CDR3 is TGTGCCAGCTCACCGGACAGGGCCGACGGCGGCTACACCTTC. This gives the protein CASSPDRADGGYTF.

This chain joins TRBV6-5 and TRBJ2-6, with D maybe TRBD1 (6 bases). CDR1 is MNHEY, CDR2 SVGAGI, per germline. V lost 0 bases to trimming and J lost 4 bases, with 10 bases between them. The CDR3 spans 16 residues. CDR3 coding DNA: TGTGCCAGCAGTTACTCGAGGACAGCCGGGGCCAACGTCCTGACTTTC. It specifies CASSYSRTAGANVLTF.

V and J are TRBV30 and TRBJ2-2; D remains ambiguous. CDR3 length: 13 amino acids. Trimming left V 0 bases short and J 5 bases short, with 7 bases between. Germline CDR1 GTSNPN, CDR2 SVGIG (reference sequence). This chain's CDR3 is CAWSVFGTGELFF. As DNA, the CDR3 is TGTGCCTGGAGTGTATTCGGTACCGGGGAGCTGTTTTTT.

Written as DNA, the CDR3 is TGTGCCAGCAGCTTTTGGACTAGCGGGAACAATGAGCAGTTCTTC. It is translated as CASSFWTSGNNEQFF. The rearrangement uses TRBV5-4 and TRBJ2-1; TRBD2 agrees at 12 bases. Germline-derived CDR1 and CDR2 are SGHNT and YYREEE (reference sequence). Unmatched junction bases numbered 2, after V lost 2 bases and J lost 5 bases. This CDR3 contains 15 residues.

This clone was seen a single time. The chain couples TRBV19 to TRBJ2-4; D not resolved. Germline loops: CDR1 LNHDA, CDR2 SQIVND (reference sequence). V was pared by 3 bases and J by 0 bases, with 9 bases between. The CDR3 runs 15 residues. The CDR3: CASSMMAIAKNIQYF. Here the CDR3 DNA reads TGTGCCAGTAGTATGATGGCAATAGCCAAAAACATTCAGTACTTC.

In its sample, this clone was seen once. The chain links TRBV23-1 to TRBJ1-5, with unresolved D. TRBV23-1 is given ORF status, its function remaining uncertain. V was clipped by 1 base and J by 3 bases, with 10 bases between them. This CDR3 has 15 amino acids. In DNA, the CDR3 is TGCGCCAGCAGTCAATTTCAGGCAGACAATCAGCCCCAGCATTTT. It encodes CASSQFQADNQPQHF.

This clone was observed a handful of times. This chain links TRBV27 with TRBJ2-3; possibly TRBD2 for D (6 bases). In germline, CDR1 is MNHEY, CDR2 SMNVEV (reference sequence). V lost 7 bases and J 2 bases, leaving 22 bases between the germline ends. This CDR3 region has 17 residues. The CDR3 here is CASTLWGTAGTTDTQYF. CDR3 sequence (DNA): TGTGCCAGCACCCTTTGGGGAACAGCGGGTACCACAGATACGCAGTATTTT.